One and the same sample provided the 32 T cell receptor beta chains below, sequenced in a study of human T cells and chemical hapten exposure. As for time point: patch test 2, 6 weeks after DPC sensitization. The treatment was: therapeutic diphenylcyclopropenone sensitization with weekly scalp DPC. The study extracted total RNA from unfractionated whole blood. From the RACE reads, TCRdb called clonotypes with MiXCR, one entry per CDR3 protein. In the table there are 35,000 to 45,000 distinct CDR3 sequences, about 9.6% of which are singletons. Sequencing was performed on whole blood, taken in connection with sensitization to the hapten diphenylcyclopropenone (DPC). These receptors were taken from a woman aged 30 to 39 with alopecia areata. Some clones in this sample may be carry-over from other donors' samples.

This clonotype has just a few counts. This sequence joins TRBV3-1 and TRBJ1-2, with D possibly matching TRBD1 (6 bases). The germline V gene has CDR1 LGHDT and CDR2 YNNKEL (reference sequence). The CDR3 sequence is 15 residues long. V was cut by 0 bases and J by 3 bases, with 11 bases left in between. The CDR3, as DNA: TGTGCCAGCAGCCAAGATCGGGGGGCTGACTATGGCTACACCTTC. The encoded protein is CASSQDRGADYGYTF.

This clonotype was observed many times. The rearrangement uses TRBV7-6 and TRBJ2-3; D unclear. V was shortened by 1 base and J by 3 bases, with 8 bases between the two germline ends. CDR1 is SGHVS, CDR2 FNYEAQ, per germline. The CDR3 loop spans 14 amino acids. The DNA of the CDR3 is TGTGCCAGCAGCTTAGATGTCGGAACAGATACGCAGTATTTT. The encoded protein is CASSLDVGTDTQYF.

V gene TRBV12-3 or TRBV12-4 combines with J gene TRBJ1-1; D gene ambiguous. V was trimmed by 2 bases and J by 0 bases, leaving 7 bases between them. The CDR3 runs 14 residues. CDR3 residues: CASSLSSLNTEAFF. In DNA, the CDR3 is TGTGCCAGCAGTTTATCGAGCTTGAACACTGAAGCTTTCTTT.

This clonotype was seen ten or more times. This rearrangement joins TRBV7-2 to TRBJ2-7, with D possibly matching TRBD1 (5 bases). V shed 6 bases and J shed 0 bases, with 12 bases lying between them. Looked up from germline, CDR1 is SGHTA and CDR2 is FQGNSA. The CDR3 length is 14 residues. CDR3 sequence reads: CASRRQFDSYEQYF. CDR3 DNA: TGTGCCAGCAGACGACAGTTTGACTCCTACGAGCAGTACTTC.

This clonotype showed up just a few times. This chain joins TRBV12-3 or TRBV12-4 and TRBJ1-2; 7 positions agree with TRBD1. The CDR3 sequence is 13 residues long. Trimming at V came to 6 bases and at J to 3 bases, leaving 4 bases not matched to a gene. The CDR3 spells CASSTTGDYGYTF. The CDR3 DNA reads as TGTGCCAGCAGCACCACAGGGGACTATGGCTACACCTTC.

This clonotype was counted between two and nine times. CDR3 amino acids: CSARTQAGLTVETQYF. In DNA form, the CDR3 reads TGCAGTGCTAGAACTCAGGCCGGACTCACTGTCGAGACCCAGTACTTC. This chain links TRBV20-1 with TRBJ2-5, with a weak D call TRBD2 (5 bases). This CDR3 region has 16 residues. V lost 2 bases to trimming and J lost 5 bases, with 21 bases between them. Germline CDR1 is DFQATT and CDR2 is SNEGSKA (reference sequence).

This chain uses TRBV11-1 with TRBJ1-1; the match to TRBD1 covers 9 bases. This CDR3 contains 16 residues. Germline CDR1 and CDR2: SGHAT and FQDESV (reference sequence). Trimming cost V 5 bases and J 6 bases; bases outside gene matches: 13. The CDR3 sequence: CASSRGWDRESAEAFF. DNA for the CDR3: TGTGCCAGCAGCCGCGGTTGGGACAGGGAGTCTGCTGAAGCTTTCTTT. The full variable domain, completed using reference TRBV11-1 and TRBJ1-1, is EAEVAQSPRYKITEKSQAVAFWCDPISGHATLYWYRQILGQGPELLVQFQDESVVDDSQLPKDRFSAERLKGVDSTLKIQPAELGDSAMYLCASSRGWDRESAEAFFGQGTRLTVV.

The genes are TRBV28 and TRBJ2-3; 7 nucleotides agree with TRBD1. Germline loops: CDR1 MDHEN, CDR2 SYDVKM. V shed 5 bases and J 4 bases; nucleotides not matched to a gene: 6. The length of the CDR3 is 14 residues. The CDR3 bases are TGTGCCAGCAGTCGACAGGGCGGGTCAGATACGCAGTATTTT. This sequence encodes CASSRQGGSDTQYF.

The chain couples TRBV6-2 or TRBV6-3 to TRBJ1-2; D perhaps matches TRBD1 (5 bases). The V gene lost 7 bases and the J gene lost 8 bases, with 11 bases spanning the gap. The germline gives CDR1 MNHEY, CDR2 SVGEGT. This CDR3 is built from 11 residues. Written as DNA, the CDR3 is TGTGCCAGCAACGACGGGGCCGGCTACACCTTC. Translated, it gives CASNDGAGYTF.

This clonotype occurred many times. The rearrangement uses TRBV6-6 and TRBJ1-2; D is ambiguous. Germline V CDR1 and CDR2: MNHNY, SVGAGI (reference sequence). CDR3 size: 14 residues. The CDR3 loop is CAASDQAGQDGYTF. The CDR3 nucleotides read TGTGCAGCGTCAGATCAGGCGGGCCAAGATGGCTACACCTTC.

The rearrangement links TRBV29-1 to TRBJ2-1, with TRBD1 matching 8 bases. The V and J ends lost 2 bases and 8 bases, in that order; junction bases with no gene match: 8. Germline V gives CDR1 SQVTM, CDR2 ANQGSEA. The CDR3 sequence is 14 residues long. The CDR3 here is CSVELRQGIDEQFF. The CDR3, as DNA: TGCAGCGTTGAACTTCGACAGGGGATCGATGAGCAGTTCTTC.

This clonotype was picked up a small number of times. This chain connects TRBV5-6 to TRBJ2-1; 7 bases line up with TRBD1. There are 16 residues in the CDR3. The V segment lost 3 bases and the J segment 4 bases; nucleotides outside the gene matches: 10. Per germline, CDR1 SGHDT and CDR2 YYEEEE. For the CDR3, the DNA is TGTGCCAGCAGCTCTCTAGGGGGCCCACTGTACAATGAGCAGTTCTTC. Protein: CASSSLGGPLYNEQFF.

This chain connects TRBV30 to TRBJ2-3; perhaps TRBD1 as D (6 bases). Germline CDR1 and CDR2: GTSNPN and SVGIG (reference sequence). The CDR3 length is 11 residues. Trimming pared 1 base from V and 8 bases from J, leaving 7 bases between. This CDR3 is CAWSGGGTQYF. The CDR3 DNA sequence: TGTGCCTGGAGTGGAGGGGGTACGCAGTATTTT.

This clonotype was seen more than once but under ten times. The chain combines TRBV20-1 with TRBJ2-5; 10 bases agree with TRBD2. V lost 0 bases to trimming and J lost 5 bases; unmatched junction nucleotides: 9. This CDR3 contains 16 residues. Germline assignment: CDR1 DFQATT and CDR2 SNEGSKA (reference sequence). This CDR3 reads CSARDLKRGGLETQYF. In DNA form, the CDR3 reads TGCAGTGCTAGAGATCTCAAGCGGGGGGGCCTGGAGACCCAGTACTTC.

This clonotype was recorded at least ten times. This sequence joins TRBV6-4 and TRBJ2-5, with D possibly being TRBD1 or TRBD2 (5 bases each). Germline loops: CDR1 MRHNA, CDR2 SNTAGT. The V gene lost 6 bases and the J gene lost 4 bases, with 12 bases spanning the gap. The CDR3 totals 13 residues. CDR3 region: CASSRDHGETQYF. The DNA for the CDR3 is TGTGCCAGCAGCCGGGACCACGGAGAGACCCAGTACTTC.

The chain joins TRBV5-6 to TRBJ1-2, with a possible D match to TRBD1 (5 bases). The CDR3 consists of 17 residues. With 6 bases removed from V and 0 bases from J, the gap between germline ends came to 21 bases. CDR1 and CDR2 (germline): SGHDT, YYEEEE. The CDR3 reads CASNPRGAYRANYGYTF. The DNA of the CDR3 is TGTGCCAGCAACCCACGTGGGGCATATAGAGCTAACTATGGCTACACCTTC.

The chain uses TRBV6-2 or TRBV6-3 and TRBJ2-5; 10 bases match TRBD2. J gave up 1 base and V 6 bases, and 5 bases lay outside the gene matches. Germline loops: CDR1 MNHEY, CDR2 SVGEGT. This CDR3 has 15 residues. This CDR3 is CASRPSGGLQETQYF. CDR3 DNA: TGTGCCAGCAGACCTAGCGGGGGCCTCCAAGAGACCCAGTACTTC.

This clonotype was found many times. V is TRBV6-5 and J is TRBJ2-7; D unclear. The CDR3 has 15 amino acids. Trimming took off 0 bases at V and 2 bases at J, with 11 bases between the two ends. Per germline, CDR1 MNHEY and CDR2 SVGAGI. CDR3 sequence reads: CASSYSRPGPYEQYF. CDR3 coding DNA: TGTGCCAGCAGTTACTCGAGGCCTGGGCCCTACGAGCAGTACTTC.

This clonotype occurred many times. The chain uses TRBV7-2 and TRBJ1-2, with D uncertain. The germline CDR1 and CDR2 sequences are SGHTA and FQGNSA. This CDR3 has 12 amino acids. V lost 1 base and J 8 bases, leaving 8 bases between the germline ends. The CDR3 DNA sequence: TGTGCCAGCAGCTTAGGGGAATGGGGCTACACCTTC. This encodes CASSLGEWGYTF. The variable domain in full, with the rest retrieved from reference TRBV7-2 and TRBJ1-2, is GAGVSQSPSNKVTEKGKDVELRCDPISGHTALYWYRQSLGQGLEFLIYFQGNSAPDKSGLPSDRFSAERTGGSVSTLTIQRTQQEDSAVYLCASSLGEWGYTFGSGTRLTVV.

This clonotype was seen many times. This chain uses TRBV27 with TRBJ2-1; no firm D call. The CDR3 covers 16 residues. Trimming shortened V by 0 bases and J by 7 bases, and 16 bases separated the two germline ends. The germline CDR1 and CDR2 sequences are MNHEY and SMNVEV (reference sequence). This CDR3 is CASSLSATLPRNEQFF. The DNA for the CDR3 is TGTGCCAGCAGTTTATCAGCCACCCTACCGAGGAATGAGCAGTTCTTC.

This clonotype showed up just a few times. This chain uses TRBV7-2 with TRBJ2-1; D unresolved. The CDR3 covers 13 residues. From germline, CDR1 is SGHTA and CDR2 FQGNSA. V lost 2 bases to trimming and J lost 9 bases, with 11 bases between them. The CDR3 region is CASSLRPMLEQFF. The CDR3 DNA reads TGTGCCAGCAGCTTACGGCCCATGCTTGAGCAGTTCTTC.

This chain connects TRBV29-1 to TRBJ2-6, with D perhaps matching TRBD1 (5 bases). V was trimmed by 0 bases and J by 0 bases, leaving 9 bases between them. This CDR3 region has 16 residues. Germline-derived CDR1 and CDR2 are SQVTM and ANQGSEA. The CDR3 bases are TGCAGCGTTGAAGATCACAGGCCCTCTGGGGCCAACGTCCTGACTTTC. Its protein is CSVEDHRPSGANVLTF.

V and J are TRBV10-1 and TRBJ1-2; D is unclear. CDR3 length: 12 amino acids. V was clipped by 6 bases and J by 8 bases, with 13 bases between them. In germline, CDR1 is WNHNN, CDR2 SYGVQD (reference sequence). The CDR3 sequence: CASSSDGVGYTF. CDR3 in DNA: TGCGCCAGCAGCTCGGACGGCGTGGGCTACACCTTC.

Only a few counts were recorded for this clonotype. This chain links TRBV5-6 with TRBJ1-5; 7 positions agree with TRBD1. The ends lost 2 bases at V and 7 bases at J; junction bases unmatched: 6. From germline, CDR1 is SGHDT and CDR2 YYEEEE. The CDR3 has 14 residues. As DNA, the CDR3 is TGTGCCAGCAGCTTAGGACAGGTCGGACAGCCCCAGCATTTT. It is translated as CASSLGQVGQPQHF.

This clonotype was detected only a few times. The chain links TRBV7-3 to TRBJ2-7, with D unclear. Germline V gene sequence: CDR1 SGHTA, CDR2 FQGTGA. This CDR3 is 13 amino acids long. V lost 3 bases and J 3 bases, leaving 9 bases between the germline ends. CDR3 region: CASSLSADYEQYF. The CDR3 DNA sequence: TGTGCCAGCAGCTTGTCTGCCGACTACGAGCAGTACTTC.

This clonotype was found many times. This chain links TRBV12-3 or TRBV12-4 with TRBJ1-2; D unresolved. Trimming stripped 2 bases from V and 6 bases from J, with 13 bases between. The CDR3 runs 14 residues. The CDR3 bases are TGTGCCAGCAGTTTACGTTGGGGATCGGATGGCTACACCTTC. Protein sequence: CASSLRWGSDGYTF.

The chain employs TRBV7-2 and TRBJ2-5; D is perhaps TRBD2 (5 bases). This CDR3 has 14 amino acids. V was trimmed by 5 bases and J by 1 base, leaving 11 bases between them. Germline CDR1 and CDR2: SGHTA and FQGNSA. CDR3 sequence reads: CASSTPGIQETQYF. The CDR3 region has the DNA TGTGCCAGCAGCACCCCGGGAATCCAAGAGACCCAGTACTTC.

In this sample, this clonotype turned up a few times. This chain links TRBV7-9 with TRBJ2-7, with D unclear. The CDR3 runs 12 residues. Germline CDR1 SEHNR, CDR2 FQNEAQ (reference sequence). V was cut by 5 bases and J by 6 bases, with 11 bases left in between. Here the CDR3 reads CASSLDLFEQYF. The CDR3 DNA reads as TGTGCCAGCAGCCTAGATCTCTTCGAGCAGTACTTC.

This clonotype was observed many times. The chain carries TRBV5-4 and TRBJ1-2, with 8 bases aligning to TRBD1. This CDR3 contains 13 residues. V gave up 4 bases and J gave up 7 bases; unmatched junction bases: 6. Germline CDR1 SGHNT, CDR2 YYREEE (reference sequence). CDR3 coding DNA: TGTGCCAGCAGCCCGGACAGGGTTTTTGGCTACACCTTC. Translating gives CASSPDRVFGYTF.

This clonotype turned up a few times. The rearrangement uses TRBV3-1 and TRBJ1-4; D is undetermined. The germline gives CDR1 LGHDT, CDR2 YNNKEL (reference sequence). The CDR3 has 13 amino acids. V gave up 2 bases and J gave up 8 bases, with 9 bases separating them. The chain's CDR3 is CASSQLGREKLFF. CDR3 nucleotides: TGTGCCAGCAGCCAATTGGGGAGAGAAAAACTGTTTTTT.

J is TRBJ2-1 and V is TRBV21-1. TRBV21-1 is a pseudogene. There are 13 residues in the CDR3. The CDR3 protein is CASSKLRYNEQFF. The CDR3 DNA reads TGTGCCAGCAGCAAACTTCGGTACAATGAGCAGTTCTTC.

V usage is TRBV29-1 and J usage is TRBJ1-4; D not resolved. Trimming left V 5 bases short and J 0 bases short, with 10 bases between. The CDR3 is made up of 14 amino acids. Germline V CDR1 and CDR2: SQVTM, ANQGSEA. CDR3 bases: TGCAGCGTTCTTTACGCCGCAACTAATGAAAAACTGTTTTTT. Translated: CSVLYAATNEKLFF.